The 21 T cell receptor beta chains given below trace back to one sample, sequenced in a study of beta chain features in type 1 diabetes (dated by TCRdb to 2016 to 2019). The method behind the library was the immunoSEQ multiplex PCR assay. The entire isolated RNA was reverse transcribed using the High Capacity cDNA Reverse Transcription Kit, and thus expressed TCRB transcripts were sequenced. Imported from immuneACCESS, the table was reduced by TCRdb to in-frame sequences with V and J called. These copies leave out some clones; in studies compared against another copy, an unresolved V gene accounts for under half, and the cause of the remainder is not known. Counted in this sample were around 400,000 clones; more than 13% of them appeared once. The top ten clones comprise about 0.02% of the sample. Sample: naive CD4+ T cells from blood. This specimen's cell subset or site label, per the study, means: true naive CD4+ T cells. The receptors shown here come from a young woman in good health.

V is TRBV10-3 and J is TRBJ2-7; D is possibly TRBD1 (6 bases). Looked up from germline, CDR1 is ENHRY and CDR2 is SYGVKD. Trimming stripped 3 bases from V and 2 bases from J, with 14 bases between. The CDR3 is made up of 15 amino acids. The DNA of the CDR3 is TGTGCCATCAGTGACCAGACAGGTTCAGCCTACGAGCAGTACTTC. It is translated as CAISDQTGSAYEQYF.

The chain links TRBV10-3 to TRBJ2-3, with D maybe TRBD2 (5 bases). The CDR3 spans 13 residues. In germline, CDR1 is ENHRY, CDR2 SYGVKD. The ends were cut back, 4 bases at V and 4 bases at J, with 9 bases in the middle. The CDR3 DNA reads as TGTGCCATCAGTGGGCCGGGATCAGATACGCAGTATTTT. Translated, it gives CAISGPGSDTQYF.

This chain's CDR3 is CAVLRGETQYF. The CDR3 bases are TGTGCCGTCCTAAGGGGGGAGACCCAGTACTTC. V is TRBV6-6 and J is TRBJ2-5; D possibly corresponds to TRBD1 (6 bases). Deletions cut 11 bases from V and 5 bases from J, with 12 bases between. This CDR3 is 11 amino acids long. Germline lookup yields CDR1 MNHNY and CDR2 SVGAGI (reference sequence).

This clone was seen a handful of times. The chain couples TRBV12-5 to TRBJ2-5, with a possible D match to TRBD1 (6 bases). This CDR3 region has 13 residues. V lost 6 bases and J 2 bases, leaving 10 bases between the germline ends. Germline V lookup: CDR1 LGHNT, CDR2 FRNRAP. The CDR3, as DNA: TGTGCTAGTGGGTCCAGGGGACAAGAGACCCAGTACTTC. Its protein product is CASGSRGQETQYF.

The V call is TRBV7-8, the J call TRBJ2-2, with D perhaps TRBD2 (6 bases). This CDR3 is 15 amino acids long. V lost 5 bases, J lost 3 bases, and 13 bases lay in between. The germline CDR1 and CDR2 sequences are SGHVS and FQNEAQ. This chain's CDR3 is CASSPRDWHTGELFF. The DNA of the CDR3 is TGTGCCAGCAGCCCTCGGGACTGGCACACCGGGGAGCTGTTTTTT.

As regards this clone: The same CDR3 also results from other DNA sequences found in this sample. The gene calls are TRBV30 and TRBJ2-1; perhaps TRBD2 as D (5 bases). The length of the CDR3 is 12 residues. Germline lookup yields CDR1 GTSNPN and CDR2 SVGIG (reference sequence). Between the trimmed V and J ends, which lost 0 bases and 6 bases, there was a span of 6 bases. DNA for the CDR3: TGTGCCTGGAGTGTACGGGGCAATGAGCAGTTCTTC. This codes for CAWSVRGNEQFF.

About this clone: This specimen includes other DNA sequences encoding the same CDR3. This chain links TRBV7-2 with TRBJ2-7, with D perhaps TRBD2 (6 bases). This CDR3 comprises 13 residues. V shed 0 bases and J shed 4 bases, with 7 bases lying between them. Per the germline V gene, CDR1 is SGHTA and CDR2 is FQGNSA. The CDR3 region is CASSLAGGYEQYF. The CDR3, as DNA: TGTGCCAGCAGCTTAGCTGGGGGGTACGAGCAGTACTTC.

CDR3 nucleotides: TGTGCCAGCAGTCTACCCAGCGGGGACTATGGCTACACCTTC. Translating gives CASSLPSGDYGYTF. This chain links TRBV28 with TRBJ1-2; D gene ambiguous. Germline assignment: CDR1 MDHEN and CDR2 SYDVKM. Trimming left V 5 bases short and J 3 bases short, with 13 bases between. The CDR3 is 14 amino acids.

This clone turned up a few times. The rearrangement links TRBV10-3 to TRBJ2-1, with 12 bases that match TRBD2. The trim removed 2 bases at V and 6 bases at J, leaving 2 bases unmatched. This CDR3 region has 15 residues. The germline V gene encodes CDR1 ENHRY and CDR2 SYGVKD. CDR3 DNA sequence: TGTGCCATCAGTGAGGGACTAGCGGGAATCAATGAGCAGTTCTTC. Translation gives CAISEGLAGINEQFF.

V gene TRBV5-1 combines with J gene TRBJ1-5, with 8 bases that match TRBD1. There are 15 residues in the CDR3. The V gene's germline CDR1 is SGHRS and CDR2 YFSETQ. The junction had 1 base not matched to a gene; V was cut back by 0 bases and J by 2 bases. CDR3 coding DNA: TGCGCCAGCAGCTTGGGGGGACAGGGCAATCAGCCCCAGCATTTT. Protein sequence: CASSLGGQGNQPQHF.

This clone was observed a few times. This sequence joins TRBV9 and TRBJ2-3; D perhaps matches TRBD2 (5 bases). CDR1 is SGDLS and CDR2 is YYNGEE in the germline V gene. The CDR3 length is 14 residues. Trimming pared 0 bases from V and 4 bases from J, leaving 9 bases between. The CDR3 DNA follows: TGTGCCAGCAGCGTAGTCGGTAGCGCAGATACGCAGTATTTT. As protein: CASSVVGSADTQYF.

This clone appeared a few times. The J gene is TRBJ2-7, the V gene TRBV18; D is undetermined. The germline V gene encodes CDR1 KGHSH and CDR2 LQKENI. This CDR3 contains 14 residues. Trimming cost V 2 bases and J 1 base, with 9 bases left between them. CDR3: CASSPDQASYEQYF. For the CDR3, the DNA is TGTGCCAGCTCACCAGATCAGGCGTCCTACGAGCAGTACTTC.

The chain links TRBV11-1 to TRBJ2-5; 7 bases line up with TRBD1. This CDR3 contains 17 residues. Germline V gene lookup returns CDR1 SGHAT and CDR2 FQDESV (reference sequence). V lost 5 bases, J lost 4 bases, and 16 bases stayed unmatched. Here the CDR3 reads CASSVSPTGTATETQYF. DNA for the CDR3: TGTGCCAGCAGCGTTTCCCCAACCGGGACAGCGACAGAGACCCAGTACTTC.

The rearrangement uses TRBV4-2 and TRBJ2-3; the match to TRBD2 covers 7 bases. The CDR3 loop spans 17 amino acids. Germline lookup yields CDR1 LGHNA and CDR2 YNFKEQ. V dropped 0 bases and J dropped 1; count of bases not matched to a gene: 7. As DNA, the CDR3 is TGTGCCAGCAGCCAAGATCCGCCTAGCGGCCGCACAGATACGCAGTATTTT. Translation gives CASSQDPPSGRTDTQYF.

CDR3 bases: TGTGCCAGCAGTTTCGGACAGGATCTTAATGAAGCTTTCTTT. Its protein product is CASSFGQDLNEAFF. The rearrangement uses TRBV28 and TRBJ1-1, with 7 bases matching TRBD1. The CDR3 totals 14 residues. V gave up 3 bases and J gave up 7 bases; unmatched junction bases: 8. Germline V CDR1 and CDR2: MDHEN, SYDVKM.

This rearrangement joins TRBV7-9 to TRBJ2-2; no reliable D call. The length of the CDR3 is 16 residues. V was trimmed by 4 bases and J by 2 bases, leaving 14 bases between them. CDR1 and CDR2 from the germline V gene are SEHNR and FQNEAQ (reference sequence). In DNA, the CDR3 is TGTGCCAGCAGCTCCCTACTGACTGGAAACACCGGGGAGCTGTTTTTT. This encodes CASSSLLTGNTGELFF.

V is TRBV7-9 and J is TRBJ2-1, with 9 bases lining up with TRBD2. Germline trimming cut 5 bases from V and 6 bases from J; bases unmatched to any gene: 8. The CDR3 is 15 residues long. CDR1 and CDR2 (germline): SEHNR, FQNEAQ (reference sequence). The chain's CDR3 is CASSPRASGINEQFF. CDR3 coding DNA: TGTGCCAGCAGCCCCCGGGCTAGCGGGATCAATGAGCAGTTCTTC.

This chain joins TRBV5-1 and TRBJ2-2; 9 bases align to TRBD2. The germline V gene has CDR1 SGHRS and CDR2 YFSETQ. V lost 7 bases and J lost 6; bases outside the gene matches: 16. This CDR3 comprises 17 residues. The CDR3 DNA sequence: TGCGCCAGCCGAGGATTTAGCGGGAGAGTGGGTTCCGGGGAGCTGTTTTTT. This gives the protein CASRGFSGRVGSGELFF.

This clone has only one observation. V and J are TRBV18 and TRBJ2-7, with 7 bases aligning to TRBD1. Germline V gene lookup returns CDR1 KGHSH and CDR2 LQKENI. V lost 2 bases, J lost 5 bases, and 6 bases stayed unmatched. This CDR3 is 14 amino acids long. The CDR3 loop reads CASSPDREKNEQYF. For the CDR3, the DNA is TGTGCCAGCTCACCAGACAGGGAGAAAAACGAGCAGTACTTC.

This clone showed up just once. The V and J genes are TRBV25-1 and TRBJ2-5; no clear D. V dropped 8 bases and J dropped 5 bases, with 9 bases sitting between them. The CDR3 consists of 11 residues. Per germline, CDR1 MGHDK and CDR2 SYGVNS. For the CDR3, the DNA is TGTGCCAGCGGTTCCGGGGAGACCCAGTACTTC. Residues: CASGSGETQYF. The entire variable domain, with the rest obtained from reference TRBV25-1 and TRBJ2-5, is as follows: EADIYQTPRYLVIGTGKKITLECSQTMGHDKMYWYQQDPGMELHLIHYSYGVNSTEKGDLSSESTVSRIRTEHFPLTLESARPSHTSQYLCASGSGETQYFGPGTRLLVL.

CDR3 in DNA: TGTGCCAGCAGCGTAGGGCGGGGAAACAATCAGCCCCAGCATTTT. Translated, it gives CASSVGRGNNQPQHF. The rearrangement links TRBV9 to TRBJ1-5, with D hard to call. Per germline, CDR1 SGDLS and CDR2 YYNGEE. Trimming pared 0 bases from V and 3 bases from J, leaving 10 bases between. This CDR3 is built from 15 residues.